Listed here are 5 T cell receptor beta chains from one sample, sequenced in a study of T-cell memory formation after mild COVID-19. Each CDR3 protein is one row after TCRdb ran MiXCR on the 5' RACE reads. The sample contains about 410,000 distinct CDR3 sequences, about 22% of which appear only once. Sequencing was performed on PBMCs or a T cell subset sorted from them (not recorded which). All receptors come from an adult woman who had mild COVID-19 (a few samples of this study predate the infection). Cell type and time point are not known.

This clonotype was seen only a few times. The CDR3, as DNA: TGTGCCAGCAGCGAACAGGAGCAAGCGAACACCGGGGAGCTGTTTTTT. Amino acid sequence: CASSEQEQANTGELFF. V usage is TRBV9 and J usage is TRBJ2-2; perhaps TRBD1 as D (5 bases). Per germline, CDR1 SGDLS and CDR2 YYNGEE. This CDR3 has 16 residues. V lost 3 bases to trimming and J lost 0 bases, with 12 bases between them.

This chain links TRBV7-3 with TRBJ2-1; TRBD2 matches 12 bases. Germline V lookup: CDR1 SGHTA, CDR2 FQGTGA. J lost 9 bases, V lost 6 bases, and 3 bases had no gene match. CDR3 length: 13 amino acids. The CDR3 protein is CASRSSGRGEQFF. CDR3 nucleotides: TGTGCCAGCAGGTCTAGCGGGAGGGGTGAGCAGTTCTTC.

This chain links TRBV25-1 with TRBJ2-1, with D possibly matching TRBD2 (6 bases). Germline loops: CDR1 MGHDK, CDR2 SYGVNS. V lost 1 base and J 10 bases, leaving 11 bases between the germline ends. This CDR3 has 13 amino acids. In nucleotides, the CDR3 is TGTGCCAGCAGTGAATTGGGGGGTCGGGAGCAGTTCTTC. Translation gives CASSELGGREQFF. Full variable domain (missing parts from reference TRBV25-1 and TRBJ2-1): EADIYQTPRYLVIGTGKKITLECSQTMGHDKMYWYQQDPGMELHLIHYSYGVNSTEKGDLSSESTVSRIRTEHFPLTLESARPSHTSQYLCASSELGGREQFFGPGTRLTVL.

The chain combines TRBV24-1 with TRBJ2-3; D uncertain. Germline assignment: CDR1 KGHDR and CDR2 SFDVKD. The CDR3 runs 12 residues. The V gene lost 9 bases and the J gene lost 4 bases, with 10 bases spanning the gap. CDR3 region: CATGDKSDTQYF. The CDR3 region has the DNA TGTGCCACCGGGGATAAATCAGATACGCAGTATTTT.

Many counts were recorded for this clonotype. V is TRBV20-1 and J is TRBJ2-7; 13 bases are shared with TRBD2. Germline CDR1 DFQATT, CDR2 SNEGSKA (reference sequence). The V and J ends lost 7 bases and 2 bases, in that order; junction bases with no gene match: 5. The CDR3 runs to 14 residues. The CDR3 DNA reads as TGCAGTGGACTAGCGGGAGGCGGCACCTACGAGCAGTACTTC. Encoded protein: CSGLAGGGTYEQYF.